This TCR beta chain was sequenced in a study of blood T cell repertoires in COVID-19. Looking at the study overall: Samples representing acute and convalescent COVID-19 were sourced from the United States, Italy and Spain.

In the original analysis: Amplification with reference gene primers provided the estimates of nucleated cell counts. TCRdb's table, derived via immunoSEQ multiplex PCR, lists solely in-frame clones and lacks some. That table is the source of V, J and clone size, and D and trimming were worked out from the DNA. The repertoire includes more than 200,000 clones, around 88% of them detected once, and about 1.3% sits in the top ten. J was trimmed by 0 bases and V by 3 bases; bases with no gene match: 9. The CDR3 consists of 18 residues. From germline, CDR1 is LNHDA and CDR2 SQIVND (reference sequence). The clonotype originates from a man at least 80 years old with acute or convalescent COVID-19. The specimen was peripheral blood. This rearrangement joins TRBV19 to TRBJ2-3; 10 nucleotides agree with TRBD2. This CDR3 reads CASSMSASGGSSTDTQYF. The CDR3 DNA sequence: TGTGCCAGTAGTATGTCGGCTAGCGGGGGATCTAGCACAGATACGCAGTATTTT.